These 12 T cell receptor beta chains share one sample of origin, sequenced in a study of chemoradiotherapy in HPV16-positive cancers. Clones were read by immunoSEQ multiplex PCR, and TCRdb kept only the in-frame ones, dropping some. The sample lists approximately 3,200 clones, just under 95% occurring once. Sample collection was performed from a patient who underwent chemoradiotherapy. The receptor set was obtained from a human donor with HPV-associated anogenital cancer.

This clone was seen only once. V and J are TRBV11-1 and TRBJ2-7; 9 bases match TRBD1. The V and J ends lost 5 bases and 0 bases, in that order; junction bases with no gene match: 8. This CDR3 comprises 16 residues. Germline values: CDR1 SGHAT, CDR2 FQDESV (reference sequence). The chain's CDR3 is CASSLAGQGRSYEQYF. CDR3 nucleotides: TGTGCCAGCAGCCTGGCAGGACAGGGGCGCTCCTACGAGCAGTACTTC.

This clone is a singleton in its sample. The rearrangement uses TRBV6-1 and TRBJ1-2; TRBD1 aligns across 7 bases. Losses at the gene ends were 11 bases for V and 7 bases for J; bases not matched to a gene: 10. Germline loops: CDR1 MNHNS, CDR2 SASEGT. This CDR3 is 12 amino acids long. DNA for the CDR3: TGTGCCGGGTCGTCGGGACAGTCTGGCTACACCTTC. This translates into CAGSSGQSGYTF.

The chain employs TRBV7-9 and TRBJ2-3; TRBD2 matches 7 bases. Germline V gives CDR1 SEHNR, CDR2 FQNEAQ (reference sequence). This CDR3 has 15 residues. Germline trimming cut 4 bases from V and 3 bases from J; bases unmatched to any gene: 7. CDR3 DNA sequence: TGTGCCAGCAGCTCCGGACTAGTTGGGACAGATACGCAGTATTTT. This encodes CASSSGLVGTDTQYF. The full variable domain, rest sourced from reference TRBV7-9 and TRBJ2-3, is DTGVSQNPRHKITKRGQNVTFRCDPISEHNRLYWYRQTLGQGPEFLTYFQNEAQLEKSRLLSDRFSAERPKGSFSTLEIQRTEQGDSAMYLCASSSGLVGTDTQYFGPGTRLTVL.

This clone has a single count. The V call is TRBV6-5, the J call TRBJ1-1; tentative D call: TRBD1 (6 bases). The CDR3 loop spans 12 amino acids. Germline CDR1 reads MNHEY; CDR2 reads SVGAGI. V was trimmed by 8 bases and J by 4 bases, leaving 11 bases between them. The CDR3 protein is CASHTGLTEAFF. The CDR3 region has the DNA TGTGCCAGCCACACAGGGCTCACTGAAGCTTTCTTT.

Only one count was recorded for this clone. The chain employs TRBV30 and TRBJ2-1, with a possible D match to TRBD1 (6 bases). V was pared by 5 bases and J by 3 bases, with 11 bases between. The CDR3 runs 13 residues. Germline CDR1 reads GTSNPN; CDR2 reads SVGIG (reference sequence). DNA for the CDR3: TGTGCCTGGGCGGACAGCCTCTACAATGAGCAGTTCTTC. Its protein product is CAWADSLYNEQFF.

V and J are TRBV11-3 and TRBJ2-7; 9 nucleotides match TRBD1. The junction had 6 bases not matched to a gene; V was cut back by 5 bases and J by 4 bases. This CDR3 region has 14 residues. Germline loops: CDR1 SGHNT, CDR2 YENEEA. The CDR3 nucleotides read TGTGCCAGCAGCCCAAAGACAGGGGGGTACGAGCAGTACTTC. Its protein is CASSPKTGGYEQYF.

The chain has TRBV5-1 and TRBJ1-2; the D gene is possibly TRBD1 (5 bases). The CDR3 spans 15 residues. Trimming took off 2 bases at V and 3 bases at J, with 14 bases between the two ends. Germline values: CDR1 SGHRS, CDR2 YFSETQ. The CDR3 DNA reads as TGCGCCAGCAGCTTAACGCCGGGACTAGACTATGGCTACACCTTC. The encoded protein is CASSLTPGLDYGYTF.

The V gene is TRBV29-1, the J gene TRBJ2-5; D gene unclear. V gave up 2 bases and J gave up 6 bases, with 7 bases separating them. The germline V gene encodes CDR1 SQVTM and CDR2 ANQGSEA. This CDR3 region has 11 residues. The CDR3 spells CSVEFHQTQYF. The CDR3 DNA sequence: TGCAGCGTTGAATTTCATCAGACCCAGTACTTC.

The chain carries TRBV2 and TRBJ2-5; D gene uncertain. Looked up from germline, CDR1 is SNHLY and CDR2 is FYNNEI. CDR3 length: 15 residues. Trimming shortened V by 7 bases and J by 5 bases, and 20 bases separated the two germline ends. CDR3 sequence (DNA): TGTGCCAGCAAAGGGTGGATCACCAGAGGTGAGACCCAGTACTTC. It translates to CASKGWITRGETQYF.

V and J are TRBV11-2 and TRBJ2-2; no firm D call. The CDR3 loop spans 14 amino acids. Germline V gene sequence: CDR1 SGHAT, CDR2 FQNNGV. Trimming removed 1 base at V and 6 bases at J, with 9 bases between. The CDR3 sequence is CASSLASRPGELFF. Written as DNA, the CDR3 is TGTGCCAGCAGCTTAGCCTCCCGACCCGGGGAGCTGTTTTTT.

The V gene is TRBV21-1, the J gene TRBJ2-2; the tabulated D call, TRBD1, remains unverified against the DNA. TRBV21-1 is tagged as a pseudogene. The CDR3 covers 16 residues. The CDR3 bases are TGTGCCAGCAGCCCCGGGGGACAGGGTTACACCGGGGAGCTGTTTTTT. Protein sequence: CASSPGGQGYTGELFF.

V is TRBV4-2 and J is TRBJ2-3; 9 bases fit TRBD1. J was trimmed by 0 bases and V by 7 bases; bases with no gene match: 5. Germline values: CDR1 LGHNA, CDR2 YNFKEQ. The length of the CDR3 is 15 residues. CDR3: CASTPGQGSTDTQYF. The CDR3 DNA sequence: TGTGCCAGCACCCCGGGACAGGGAAGCACAGATACGCAGTATTTT.